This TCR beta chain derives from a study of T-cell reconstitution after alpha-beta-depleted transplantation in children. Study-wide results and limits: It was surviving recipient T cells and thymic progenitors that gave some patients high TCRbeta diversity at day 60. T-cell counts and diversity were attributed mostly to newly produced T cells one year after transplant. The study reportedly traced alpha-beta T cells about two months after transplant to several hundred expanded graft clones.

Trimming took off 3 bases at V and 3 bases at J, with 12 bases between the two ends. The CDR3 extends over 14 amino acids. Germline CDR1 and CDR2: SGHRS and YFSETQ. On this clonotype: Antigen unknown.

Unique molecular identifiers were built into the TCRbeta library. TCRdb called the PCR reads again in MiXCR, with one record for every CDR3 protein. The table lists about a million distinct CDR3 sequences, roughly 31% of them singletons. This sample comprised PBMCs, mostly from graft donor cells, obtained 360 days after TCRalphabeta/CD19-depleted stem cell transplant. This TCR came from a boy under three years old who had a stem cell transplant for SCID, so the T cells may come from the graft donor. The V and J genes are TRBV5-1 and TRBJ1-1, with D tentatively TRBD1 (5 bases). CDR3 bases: TGCGCCAGCAGCTGGGGGGGGACGTACACTGAAGCTTTCTTT. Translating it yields CASSWGGTYTEAFF. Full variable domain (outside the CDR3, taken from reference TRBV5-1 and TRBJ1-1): KAGVTQTPRYLIKTRGQQVTLSCSPISGHRSVSWYQQTPGQGLQFLFEYFSETQRNKGNFPGRFSGRQFSNSRSEMNVSTLELGDSALYLCASSWGGTYTEAFFGQGTRLTVV.